This section outlines one T cell receptor (beta chain) sequence together with its context. The antigen remains undetermined. The sample is drawn from a study of T cell responses to AZD1222 COVID-19 vaccine. Notes on the study in general: Spike-specific TCR breadth rose after two AZD1222 doses, and depth rose as well. White British ancestry dominated among donors, who included more females, and clonal diversity was possibly underestimated. Repertoires were sampled only after the peak T cell response.

Clones were read by immunoSEQ multiplex PCR, and TCRdb kept only the in-frame ones, dropping some. The data contain tens of thousands of clones, approximately 83% of them singletons. The CDR3 has 15 residues. Unmatched junction bases numbered 6, after V lost 2 bases and J lost 4 bases. Germline loops: CDR1 MNHEY, CDR2 SMNVEV (reference sequence). The receptor was derived from an adult who received the AZD1222 COVID-19 vaccine. V usage is TRBV27 and J usage is TRBJ2-7, with 9 nucleotides matching TRBD2. The sample here was peripheral blood, taken 28 days after the second AZD1222 dose. The CDR3 protein is CASSLAGGPVYEQYF. Written as DNA, the CDR3 is TGTGCCAGCAGTTTAGCGGGAGGGCCGGTGTACGAGCAGTACTTC.